The clone carrying this T cell receptor beta chain has only a few counts. Its specificity is not known. The sample comes from a study of cytomegalovirus exposure and HLA in healthy donors. Points from the study as a whole: Using a false discovery rate of 0.05, a later analysis showed that some 16,000 TCR beta sequences were associated with HLA alleles. DRB1 showed the most TCR associations and HLA-C the fewest in a later analysis, as rates varied by HLA locus.

The study ran its PCR with 60 Vbeta and 13 Jbeta primers. Repertoires were generated with immunoSEQ multiplex PCR, while TCRdb's copy carries only in-frame clones and drops some. The sample holds 200,000 to 250,000 clones, almost 80% seen once. Source material: PBMCs. The receptor's source is a male donor in good health and CMV-seronegative.

The CDR3 loop is CASSEGRGVNYGYTF. Written as DNA, the CDR3 is TGTGCCAGCAGTGAGGGCAGGGGGGTTAACTATGGCTACACCTTC. The chain uses TRBV6-1 and TRBJ1-2, with 7 bases fitting TRBD1. Germline-derived CDR1 and CDR2 are MNHNS and SASEGT. The CDR3 runs to 15 residues. Trimming cost V 3 bases and J 1 base; bases outside gene matches: 5.